Each of the 15 T cell receptor beta chains below was sequenced from the same sample in a study of T cells in women clearing cervical HPV infection. Using immunoSEQ multiplex PCR, the repertoire was profiled, and TCRdb retains in-frame clones only, with some absent. The sample shows approximately 32,000 clones, and approximately 7.2% sits with its ten largest clones. The sequenced material came from blood buffy coat. The receptors originated from a woman aged 18 to 75 with a cervical HPV16 infection that either progressed to CIN3+ or cleared (not recorded which).

On this clone itself: The CDR3 is cut off 3 residues early in the read; its end comes from the germline J gene. The rearrangement joins TRBV5-1 to TRBJ1-5; no firm D call. The V end lost 0 bases, the J end lost 5 bases, and 6 bases lay between the germline ends. The CDR3 covers 13 residues. Germline-derived CDR1 and CDR2 are SGHRS and YFSETQ. CDR3 bases read: TGCGCCAGCAGCTTGGGTGCGGATCAGCCC. Translation: CASSLGADQP. The whole CDR3 sequence reads CASSLGADQPQHF.

As for this clone: The missing CDR3 end, 3 residues past where the read stops, is filled in from the germline J gene. Other DNA sequences in the sample encode the same CDR3. The rearrangement links TRBV7-9 to TRBJ1-4, with 8 bases identical to TRBD1. This CDR3 has 14 residues. In germline, CDR1 is SEHNR, CDR2 FQNEAQ (reference sequence). V trimming: 5 bases; J trimming: 5 bases; junction bases outside the gene matches: 4. CDR3 DNA (partial): TGTGCCAGCAGCAGGGGACAGGAGAATGAAAAA. Its protein is CASSRGQENEK. The complete CDR3 reads CASSRGQENEKLFF.

A word on this clone: The CDR3 end lies 3 residues beyond the end of the read and is filled in from the germline J gene. J is TRBJ1-2 and V is TRBV2; 8 nucleotides agree with TRBD1. The junction had 10 bases not matched to a gene; V was cut back by 6 bases and J by 4 bases. CDR3 length: 15 residues. The germline CDR1 and CDR2 sequences are SNHLY and FYNNEI. The sequenced CDR3 bases are TGTGCCAGCAGCGAGAAGCAGGGGGCATCCTATGGC. This gives the protein CASSEKQGASYG. The whole CDR3 protein reads CASSEKQGASYGYTF.

As concerns this clone: The read falls 3 residues short of the CDR3 end, and the missing part is taken from the germline J gene. This rearrangement joins TRBV14 to TRBJ2-5, with TRBD2 identical over 7 bases. V was clipped by 2 bases and J by 5 bases; unmatched bases: 8. Germline lookup yields CDR1 SGHDN and CDR2 FVKESK. The CDR3 consists of 15 residues. The DNA read from the CDR3 is TGTGCCAGCAGCCAACTCGGACTAGTTCCTGAGACC. Its translation: CASSQLGLVPET. The complete CDR3 protein is CASSQLGLVPETQYF.

As concerns this clone: Coverage ceases 3 residues before the CDR3 finishes, and the germline J gene fills in the end. V gene TRBV25-1 combines with J gene TRBJ1-2, with D uncertain. CDR3 length: 16 amino acids. Trimming left V 1 base short and J 2 bases short, with 14 bases between. Germline V gives CDR1 MGHDK, CDR2 SYGVNS. The CDR3 protein is CASSESGQEYNYGYTF. The part of the CDR3 DNA that was read is TGTGCCAGCAGTGAATCTGGGCAGGAATACAACTATGGC.

The covered CDR3 bases are TGTGCCAGTAGTCCTGACTTCGGGACAGAA. This translates into CASSPDFGTE. The whole CDR3 sequence is CASSPDFGTEYTF. The chain has TRBV19 and TRBJ1-2; 7 bases fit TRBD1. The CDR3 end lies 3 residues beyond the end of the read and is filled in from the germline J gene. From germline, CDR1 is LNHDA and CDR2 SQIVND (reference sequence). The CDR3 has 13 residues.

Comment on this clone: The read gets to within 3 residues of the CDR3 end, and the germline J gene fills in the rest. The chain combines TRBV20-1 with TRBJ2-7; D unresolved. Deletions cut 5 bases from V and 4 bases from J, with 15 bases between. This CDR3 spans 13 amino acids. Germline lookup yields CDR1 DFQATT and CDR2 SNEGSKA (reference sequence). The covered CDR3 bases are TGCAGTGCTTCACACGACCCGGGTTACGAG. Encoded protein: CSASHDPGYE. The full CDR3 protein is CSASHDPGYEQYF.

On this clone itself: The CDR3 end falls 3 residues outside the read, so it is completed with the germline J gene. The rearrangement links TRBV19 to TRBJ2-2; D perhaps matches TRBD1 (6 bases). The CDR3 extends over 15 amino acids. Per germline, CDR1 LNHDA and CDR2 SQIVND (reference sequence). Trimming stripped 7 bases from V and 7 bases from J, with 19 bases between. The sequenced part of the CDR3 DNA is TGTGCCAGTACCCCACGCAACCGACAGGACGGGGAG. Protein: CASTPRNRQDGE. Given in full, the CDR3 is CASTPRNRQDGELFF.

Points on this clone: The CDR3 end falls 3 residues outside the read, so it is completed with the germline J gene. The chain joins TRBV20-1 to TRBJ1-4; no definite D call. This CDR3 comprises 15 residues. Trimming took off 6 bases at V and 8 bases at J, with 22 bases between the two ends. Germline values: CDR1 DFQATT, CDR2 SNEGSKA (reference sequence). The part of the CDR3 DNA that was read is TGCAGTGCCCCGCCCGAAGGGCCCGATGGGGAAAAA. Translating gives CSAPPEGPDGEK. The CDR3 reads in full as CSAPPEGPDGEKLFF.

In the case of this clone: The read falls 3 residues short of the CDR3 end, and the missing part is taken from the germline J gene. This chain joins TRBV18 and TRBJ1-2, with D possibly TRBD1 on 6 matching bases. This CDR3 has 18 residues. The V gene's germline CDR1 is KGHSH and CDR2 LQKENI. CDR3 amino acids: CASSPALAGGPGQETYTF. CDR3 bases read: TGTGCCAGCTCCCCTGCTCTAGCGGGGGGGCCGGGGCAAGAGACC. The full variable domain, in which reference TRBV18 and TRBJ1-2 provide the parts outside the CDR3, is NAGVMQNPRHLVRRRGQEARLRCSPMKGHSHVYWYRQLPEEGLKFMVYLQKENIIDESGMPKERFSAEFPKEGPSILRIQQVVRGDSAAYFCASSPALAGGPGQETYTFGSGTRLTVV.

The covered CDR3 bases are TGTGCCAGCAGCTTAGAAACCGCGGCAGGGAAATACGAG. Translated, it gives CASSLETAAGKYE. In full, the CDR3 is CASSLETAAGKYEQYF. This sequence joins TRBV7-6 and TRBJ2-7; D perhaps matches TRBD1 (5 bases). The observed sequence ends 3 residues before the CDR3 terminus, with the missing tail filled in from the germline J gene. Germline CDR1 and CDR2: SGHVS and FNYEAQ. Trimming left V 1 base short and J 4 bases short, with 17 bases between. CDR3 length: 16 residues.

With regard to this clone: Read sequence stops 3 residues before the CDR3 end, and the germline J gene provides the missing end. Other DNA sequences within the sample encode an identical CDR3. The J gene is TRBJ1-2, the V gene TRBV19; tentatively, D is TRBD1 (5 bases). Germline V gives CDR1 LNHDA, CDR2 SQIVND (reference sequence). The CDR3 loop spans 16 amino acids. The CDR3 DNA, read in part, is TGTGCCAGTAGTATCCAGACTAGCGGGGGGTACAATGAC. This sequence encodes CASSIQTSGGYND. From start to end, the CDR3 is CASSIQTSGGYNDYTF.

A note on this clone: The read ends 3 residues before the CDR3 terminus; that terminus is restored from the germline J gene. The chain couples TRBV20-1 to TRBJ2-5; D is perhaps TRBD2 (6 bases). The CDR3 covers 13 residues. Germline V lookup: CDR1 DFQATT, CDR2 SNEGSKA (reference sequence). Trimming took off 3 bases at V and 0 bases at J, with 8 bases between the two ends. This CDR3 reads CSARGDYQETQYF. CDR3 bases read: TGCAGTGCTAGGGGGGACTACCAAGAGACC.

On this clone itself: The read finishes 3 residues shy of the CDR3 end, and the germline J gene is used to complete it. The genes are TRBV7-9 and TRBJ2-2, with unresolved D. Between the trimmed V and J ends, which lost 2 bases and 7 bases, there was a span of 2 bases. The CDR3 contains 11 residues. CDR1 SEHNR and CDR2 FQNEAQ come from the germline V gene (reference sequence). Incomplete CDR3 DNA: TGTGCCAGCAGCTTATACGGGGAG. It is translated as CASSLYGE. Given in full, the CDR3 is CASSLYGELFF.

On this clone itself: Read sequence stops 3 residues before the CDR3 end, and the germline J gene provides the missing end. V gene TRBV12-3 or TRBV12-4 combines with J gene TRBJ2-2; D may be TRBD1 (5 bases). With 4 bases removed from V and 7 bases from J, the gap between germline ends came to 10 bases. The CDR3 length is 13 residues. The CDR3 loop reads CASSSTDFGELFF. The sequenced CDR3 bases are TGTGCCAGCAGTTCGACAGACTTCGGGGAG.